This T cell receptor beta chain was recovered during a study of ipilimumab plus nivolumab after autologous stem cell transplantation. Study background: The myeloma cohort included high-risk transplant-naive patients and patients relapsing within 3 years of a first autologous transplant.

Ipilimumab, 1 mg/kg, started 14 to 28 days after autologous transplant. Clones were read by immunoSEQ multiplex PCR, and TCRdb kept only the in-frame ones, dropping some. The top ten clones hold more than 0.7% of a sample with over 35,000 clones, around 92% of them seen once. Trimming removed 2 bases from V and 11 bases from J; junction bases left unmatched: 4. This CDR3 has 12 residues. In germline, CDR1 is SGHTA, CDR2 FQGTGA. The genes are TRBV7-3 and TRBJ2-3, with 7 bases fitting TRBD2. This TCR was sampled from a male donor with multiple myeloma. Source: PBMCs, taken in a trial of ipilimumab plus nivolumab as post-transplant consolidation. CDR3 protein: CASSLGRGMQYF. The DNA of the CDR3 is TGTGCCAGCAGCTTAGGGCGGGGGATGCAGTATTTT.